This T cell receptor beta chain was retrieved from a study of memory CD4+ T cells and cytomegalovirus serostatus (dated by TCRdb to about 2019). Regarding the research as a whole: The cohort comprised roughly 35 healthy Belgian adults, 9 CMV seropositive and 24 CMV seronegative. To replicate a published TCR-based CMV serostatus classifier, the study sequenced CD4+ memory TCRbeta repertoires from a Belgian cohort whose cytomegalovirus serostatus was known.

Genomic DNA was extracted from sorted cells with the Quick-DNA Microprep Kit. Amplification of TCRbeta DNA was done with the immunoSEQ hsTCRbeta kit, following the protocol from the manufacturer. An Illumina MiSeq instrument was used to sequence the TCRbeta libraries. Per the authors' processing: Removing out-of-frame sequences left about 2,300,000 distinct TCRbeta sequences, an average of roughly 63,000 per individual. Each individual was scored according to the count of roughly 170 previously reported CMV-associated TCRbeta sequences and the total productive distinct TCRbeta count. A beta-binomial model was reimplemented in Python, and random forests from scikit-learn, run with default parameters, were trained on data from the US cohort. Classifier performance on the Belgian cohort was summarized as median AUC with percentile confidence intervals calculated over 10,000 bootstrap iterations. The clones in this table, taken by TCRdb from immuneACCESS, are in-frame only. Not every clone is retained; where verified, under half of the shortfall comes from an unresolved V gene, and the cause of the rest is unknown. V and J calls and clone size are copied from that table; D and trimming were computed from the DNA. The sample table records about 57,000 clones; over 75% of these occur just once. The top ten clonotypes cover approximately 0.8% of the sample.

Regarding this clone: There is no known antigen for this receptor. Within one base of it there is no much larger clone, and no base qualities were kept.

Its CDR3 holds 14 amino acids, cysteine through phenylalanine. The CDR3 DNA has 42 bases and is translated from base 1. Deletion took 2 bases off V and 0 bases off J, with a span of 8 bases between the germline ends. According to the germline V gene (reference sequence), CDR1 reads SGHNT and CDR2 reads YYREEE. Single viable CD3+CD4+CD8-CD45RO+ cells were sorted as memory CD4+ T cells on a FACSAria II. CMV serostatus was determined using a Roche Elecsys assay that detects serum IgG against CMV pp150, pp28, p38 and p52. Once the samples were thawed, total CD4+ T cells were enriched through positive selection using CD4 magnetic microbeads. The samples came from a different study that was designed specifically to examine the CD4+ T cell memory repertoire. Peripheral blood mononuclear cells were isolated and cryopreserved according to standard operating procedures, and serum was stored at -80 degrees C. CD3-PerCP (BW264/56), CD4-APC (RPA-T4), CD45RO-PE (UCHT1) and CD8-Pacific Orange (3B5) antibodies were used for staining, and non-viable cells were excluded with Sytox blue.

Points the paper makes about the study in general: A median bootstrapped AUC of about 0.95 with a 95% CI of 0.76-1.00 was achieved on the Belgian cohort by the original-framework classifier. The results were interpreted as suggesting that the CMV-associated TCR signature is largely present in the CD4+ memory repertoire. CMV serostatus prediction reached a median bootstrapped AUC of 0.95 with the original framework and 0.9 to 0.93 with a US-trained random forest. Only CD4+CD45RO+ memory cells were sequenced, in contrast to the original study, in which naive and memory CD4+ and CD8+ populations were covered. Among the 164 previously reported CMV-associated TCRbeta sequences, 65 to 85 showed up in the CD4+ memory repertoires, with each one found in between one and five individuals.

The sequenced sample consisted of memory CD4+ T cells from blood. The receptor comes from an adult in good health and CMV-seronegative. This chain is built from TRBV5-4 and TRBJ1-1; the D gene lacks a confident call. The CDR3 region has the sequence CASSLQSVNTEAFF. The nucleotide sequence is given as TGTGCCAGCAGCTTACAGAGCGTGAACACTGAAGCTTTCTTT.